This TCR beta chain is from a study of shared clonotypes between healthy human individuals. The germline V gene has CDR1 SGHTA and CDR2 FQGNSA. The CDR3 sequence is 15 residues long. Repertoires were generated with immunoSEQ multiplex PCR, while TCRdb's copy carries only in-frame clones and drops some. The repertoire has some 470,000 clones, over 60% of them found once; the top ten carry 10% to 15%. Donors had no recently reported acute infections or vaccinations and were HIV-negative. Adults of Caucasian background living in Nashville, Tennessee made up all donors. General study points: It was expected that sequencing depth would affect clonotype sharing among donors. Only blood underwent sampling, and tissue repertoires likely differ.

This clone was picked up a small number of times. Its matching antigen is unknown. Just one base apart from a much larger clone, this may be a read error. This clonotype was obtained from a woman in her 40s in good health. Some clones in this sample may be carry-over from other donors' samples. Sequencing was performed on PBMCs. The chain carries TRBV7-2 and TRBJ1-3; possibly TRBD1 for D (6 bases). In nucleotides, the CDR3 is TGTGCCAGCAGCCCGGACAGCTCCACGGGAAACGCCATATATTTT. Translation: CASSPDSSTGNAIYF.